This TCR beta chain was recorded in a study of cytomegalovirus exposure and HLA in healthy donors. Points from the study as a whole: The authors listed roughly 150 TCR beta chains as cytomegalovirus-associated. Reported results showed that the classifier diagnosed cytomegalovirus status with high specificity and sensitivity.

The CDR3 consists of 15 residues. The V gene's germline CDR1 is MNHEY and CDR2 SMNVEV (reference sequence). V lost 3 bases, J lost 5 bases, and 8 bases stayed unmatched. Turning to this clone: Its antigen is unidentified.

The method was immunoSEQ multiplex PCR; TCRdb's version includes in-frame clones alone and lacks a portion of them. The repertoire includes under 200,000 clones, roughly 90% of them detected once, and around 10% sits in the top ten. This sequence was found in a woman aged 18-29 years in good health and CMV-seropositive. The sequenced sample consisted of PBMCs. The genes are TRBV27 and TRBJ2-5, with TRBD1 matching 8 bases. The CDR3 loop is CASSFDRTGRETQYF. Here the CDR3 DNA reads TGTGCCAGCAGTTTCGATAGGACAGGGAGGGAGACCCAGTACTTC.